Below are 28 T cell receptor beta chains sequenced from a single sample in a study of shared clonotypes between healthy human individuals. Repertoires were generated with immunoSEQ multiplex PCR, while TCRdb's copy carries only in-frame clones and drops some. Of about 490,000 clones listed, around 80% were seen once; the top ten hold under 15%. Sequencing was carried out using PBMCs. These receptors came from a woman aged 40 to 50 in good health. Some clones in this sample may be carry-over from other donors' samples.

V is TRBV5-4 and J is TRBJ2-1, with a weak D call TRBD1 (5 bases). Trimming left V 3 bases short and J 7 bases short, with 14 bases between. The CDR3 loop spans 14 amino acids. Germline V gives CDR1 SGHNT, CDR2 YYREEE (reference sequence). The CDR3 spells CASSSVQGQNEQFF. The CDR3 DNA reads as TGTGCCAGCAGCTCGGTCCAGGGCCAAAATGAGCAGTTCTTC.

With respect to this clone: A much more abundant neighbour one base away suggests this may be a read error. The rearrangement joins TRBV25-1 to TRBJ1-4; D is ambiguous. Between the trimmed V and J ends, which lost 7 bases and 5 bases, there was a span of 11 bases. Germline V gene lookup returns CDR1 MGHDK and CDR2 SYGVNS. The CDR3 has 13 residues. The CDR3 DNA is TGTGCCAGCACTGTAGCGGGGAATGAAAAACTGTTTTTT. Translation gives CASTVAGNEKLFF.

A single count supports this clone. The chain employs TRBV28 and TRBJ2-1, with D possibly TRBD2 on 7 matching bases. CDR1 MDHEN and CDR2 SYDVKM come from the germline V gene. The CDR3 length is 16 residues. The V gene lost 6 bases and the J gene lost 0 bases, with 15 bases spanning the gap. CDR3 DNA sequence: TGTGCCAGCAGGGACAGCGGGGCCATCTCCTACAATGAGCAGTTCTTC. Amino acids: CASRDSGAISYNEQFF.

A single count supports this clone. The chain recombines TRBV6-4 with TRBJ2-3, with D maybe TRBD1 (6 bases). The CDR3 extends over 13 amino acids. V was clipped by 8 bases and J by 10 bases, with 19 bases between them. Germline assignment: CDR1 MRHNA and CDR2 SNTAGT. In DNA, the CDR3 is TGTGCCAGCTGGGGGCCGGCGAACGACTCGCAGTATTTT. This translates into CASWGPANDSQYF.

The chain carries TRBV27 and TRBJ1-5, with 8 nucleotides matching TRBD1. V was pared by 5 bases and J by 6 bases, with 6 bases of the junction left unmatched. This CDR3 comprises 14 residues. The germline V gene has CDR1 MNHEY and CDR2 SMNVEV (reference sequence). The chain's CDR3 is CASSQDRAGQPQHF. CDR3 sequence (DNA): TGTGCCAGCAGTCAGGACAGGGCCGGTCAGCCCCAGCATTTT.

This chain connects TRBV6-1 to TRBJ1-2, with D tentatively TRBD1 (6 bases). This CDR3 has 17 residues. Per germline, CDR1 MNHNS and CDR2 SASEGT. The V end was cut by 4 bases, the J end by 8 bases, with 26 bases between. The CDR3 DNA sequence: TGTGCCAGCAGTGCACACTGGACCACAGGGCAGCAACGCGGCTACACCTTC. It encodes CASSAHWTTGQQRGYTF.

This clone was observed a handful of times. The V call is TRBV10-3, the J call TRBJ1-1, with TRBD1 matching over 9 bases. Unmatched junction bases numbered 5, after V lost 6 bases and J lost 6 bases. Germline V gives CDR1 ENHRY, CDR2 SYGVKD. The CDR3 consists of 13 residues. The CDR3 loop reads CAIRQGAEAEAFF. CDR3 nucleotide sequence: TGTGCCATCAGACAGGGGGCGGAGGCTGAAGCTTTCTTT.

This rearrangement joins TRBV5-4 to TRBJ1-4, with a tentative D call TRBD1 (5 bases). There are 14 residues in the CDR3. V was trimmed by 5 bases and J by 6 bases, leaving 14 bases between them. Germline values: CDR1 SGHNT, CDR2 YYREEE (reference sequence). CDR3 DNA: TGTGCCAGCAGGGGGGATGTTGGCGATGAAAAACTGTTTTTT. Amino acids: CASRGDVGDEKLFF.

The DNA for the CDR3 is TGTGCCAGCTCACTCCCGGGACAGGGGGAAAAACTGTTTTTT. This encodes CASSLPGQGEKLFF. This chain joins TRBV18 and TRBJ1-4; TRBD1 matches at 10 bases. Germline lookup yields CDR1 KGHSH and CDR2 LQKENI. Trimming at V came to 4 bases and at J to 8 bases, leaving 4 bases not matched to a gene. The CDR3 contains 14 residues.

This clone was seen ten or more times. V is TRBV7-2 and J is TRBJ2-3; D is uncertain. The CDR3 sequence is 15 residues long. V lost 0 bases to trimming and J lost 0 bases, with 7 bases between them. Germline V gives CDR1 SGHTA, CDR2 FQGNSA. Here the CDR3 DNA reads TGTGCCAGCAGCTTAGCGGCGCGGAGCACAGATACGCAGTATTTT. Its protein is CASSLAARSTDTQYF.

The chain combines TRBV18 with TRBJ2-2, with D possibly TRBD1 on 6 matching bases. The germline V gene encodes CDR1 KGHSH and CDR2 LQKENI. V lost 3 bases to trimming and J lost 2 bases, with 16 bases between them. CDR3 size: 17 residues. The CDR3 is CASSPRDTSSNTGELFF. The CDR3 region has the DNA TGTGCCAGCTCACCGAGGGACACCTCTTCCAACACCGGGGAGCTGTTTTTT.

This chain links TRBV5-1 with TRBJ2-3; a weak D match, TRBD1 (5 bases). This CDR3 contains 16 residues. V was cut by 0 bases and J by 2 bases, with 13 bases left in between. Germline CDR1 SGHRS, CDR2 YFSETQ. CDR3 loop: CASSLGADSHTDTQYF. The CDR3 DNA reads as TGCGCCAGCAGCTTGGGGGCAGACAGTCACACAGATACGCAGTATTTT.

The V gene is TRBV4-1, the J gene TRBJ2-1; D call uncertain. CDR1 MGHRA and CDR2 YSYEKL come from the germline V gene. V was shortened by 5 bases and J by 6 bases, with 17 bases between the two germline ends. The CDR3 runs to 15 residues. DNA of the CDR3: TGCGCCAGCAGCATACGGGCTTTGCTGGGCAATGAGCAGTTCTTC. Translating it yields CASSIRALLGNEQFF.

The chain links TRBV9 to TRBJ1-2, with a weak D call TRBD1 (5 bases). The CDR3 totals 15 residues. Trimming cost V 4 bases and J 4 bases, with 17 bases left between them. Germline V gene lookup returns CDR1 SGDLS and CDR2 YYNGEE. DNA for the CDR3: TGTGCCAGCAGCCCGGGGGGAAGTCGTTCCTATGGCTACACCTTC. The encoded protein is CASSPGGSRSYGYTF.

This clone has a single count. Here the CDR3 DNA reads TGTGCCAGCCACGGGGCCCTTCGTATCCATCAGCCCCAGCATTTT. Amino acids: CASHGALRIHQPQHF. V usage is TRBV28 and J usage is TRBJ1-5; weak D call: TRBD1 (5 bases). The germline V gene has CDR1 MDHEN and CDR2 SYDVKM. This CDR3 region has 15 residues. V was shortened by 8 bases and J by 5 bases, with 19 bases between the two germline ends. The whole variable domain, filled in from reference TRBV28 and TRBJ1-5, reads DVKVTQSSRYLVKRTGEKVFLECVQDMDHENMFWYRQDPGLGLRLIYFSYDVKMKEKGDIPEGYSVSREKKERFSLILESASTNQTSMYLCASHGALRIHQPQHFGDGTRLSIL.

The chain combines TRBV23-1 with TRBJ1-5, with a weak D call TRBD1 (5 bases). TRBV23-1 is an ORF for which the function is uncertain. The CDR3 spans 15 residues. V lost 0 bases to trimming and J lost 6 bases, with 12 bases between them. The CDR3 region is CASSQSRGAAQPQHF. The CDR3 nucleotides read TGCGCCAGCAGTCAATCGCGAGGGGCAGCTCAGCCCCAGCATTTT.

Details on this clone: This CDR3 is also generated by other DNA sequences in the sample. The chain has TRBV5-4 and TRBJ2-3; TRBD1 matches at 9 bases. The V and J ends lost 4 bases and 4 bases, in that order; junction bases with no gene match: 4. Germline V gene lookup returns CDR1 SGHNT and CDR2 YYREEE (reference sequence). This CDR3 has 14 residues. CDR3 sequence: CASSLRQGADTQYF. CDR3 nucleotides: TGTGCCAGCAGCCTCAGACAGGGGGCAGATACGCAGTATTTT.

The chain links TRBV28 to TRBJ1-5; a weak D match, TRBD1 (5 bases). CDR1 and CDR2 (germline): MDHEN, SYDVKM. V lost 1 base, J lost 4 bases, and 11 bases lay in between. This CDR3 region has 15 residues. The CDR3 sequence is CASSLFRGRNQPQHF. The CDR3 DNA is TGTGCCAGCAGTTTATTCCGGGGACGGAATCAGCCCCAGCATTTT.

The CDR3 loop is CASSSQGIQETQYF. The CDR3 nucleotides are TGTGCCAGCAGCTCCCAGGGGATCCAAGAGACCCAGTACTTC. The V and J genes are TRBV7-2 and TRBJ2-5; a possible D gene is TRBD1 (6 bases). V lost 4 bases and J lost 1, with 10 bases in between. This CDR3 has 14 amino acids. CDR1 is SGHTA, CDR2 FQGNSA, per germline.

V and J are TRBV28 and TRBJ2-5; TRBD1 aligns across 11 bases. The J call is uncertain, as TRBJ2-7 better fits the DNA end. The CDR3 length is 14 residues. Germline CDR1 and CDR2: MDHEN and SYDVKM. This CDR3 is CASGQGASVYEQYF. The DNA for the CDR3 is TGTGCCAGCGGACAGGGGGCGAGCGTATACGAGCAGTACTTC.

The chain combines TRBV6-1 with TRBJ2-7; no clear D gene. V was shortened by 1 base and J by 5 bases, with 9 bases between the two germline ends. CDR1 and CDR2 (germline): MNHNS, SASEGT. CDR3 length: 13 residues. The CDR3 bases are TGTGCCAGCAGTGAAGGGGCCCACCACGAGCAGTACTTC. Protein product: CASSEGAHHEQYF.

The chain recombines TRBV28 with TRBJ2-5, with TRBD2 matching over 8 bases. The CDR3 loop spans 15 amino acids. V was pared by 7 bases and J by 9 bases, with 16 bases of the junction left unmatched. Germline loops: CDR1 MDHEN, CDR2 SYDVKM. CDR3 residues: CASISSGRPGGAQYF. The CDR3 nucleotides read TGTGCCAGCATTTCCAGCGGGAGACCTGGAGGGGCCCAGTACTTC.

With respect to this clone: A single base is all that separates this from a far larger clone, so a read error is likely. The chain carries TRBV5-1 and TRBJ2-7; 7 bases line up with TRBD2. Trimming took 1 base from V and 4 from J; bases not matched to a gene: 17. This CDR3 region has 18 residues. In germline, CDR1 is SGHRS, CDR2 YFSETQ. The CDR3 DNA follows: TGCGCCAGCAGCTTGTCGGGACTAACTGCCTCGGCTTCTTACGAGCAGTACTTC. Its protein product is CASSLSGLTASASYEQYF.

The CDR3 region has the DNA TGTGCCAGCAGCTTGGGTGCGGAGTATGGCTACACCTTC. Amino acid sequence: CASSLGAEYGYTF. The chain links TRBV5-4 to TRBJ1-2; no clear D. This CDR3 has 13 residues. CDR1 is SGHNT, CDR2 YYREEE, per germline (reference sequence). The germline V and J ends were trimmed by 0 bases and 5 bases, with 8 bases remaining between them.

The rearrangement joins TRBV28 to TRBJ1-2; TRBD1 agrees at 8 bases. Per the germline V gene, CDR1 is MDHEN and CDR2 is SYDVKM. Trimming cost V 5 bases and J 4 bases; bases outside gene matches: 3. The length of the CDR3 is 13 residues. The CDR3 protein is CASSRQGLYGYTF. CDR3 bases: TGTGCCAGCAGTAGACAGGGGCTCTATGGCTACACCTTC.

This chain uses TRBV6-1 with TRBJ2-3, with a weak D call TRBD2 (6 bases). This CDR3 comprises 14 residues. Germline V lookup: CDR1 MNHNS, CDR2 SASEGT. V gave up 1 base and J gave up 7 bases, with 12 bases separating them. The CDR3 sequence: CASSEGSSVYTQYF. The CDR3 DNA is TGTGCCAGCAGTGAAGGGTCTAGCGTTTATACGCAGTATTTT.

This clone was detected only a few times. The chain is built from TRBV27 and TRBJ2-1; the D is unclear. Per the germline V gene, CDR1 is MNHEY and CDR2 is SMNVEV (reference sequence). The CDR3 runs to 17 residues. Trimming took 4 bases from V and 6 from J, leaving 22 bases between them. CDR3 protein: CASSSAEETVFFNEQFF. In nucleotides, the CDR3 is TGTGCCAGCAGTTCGGCTGAGGAGACGGTATTCTTCAATGAGCAGTTCTTC.

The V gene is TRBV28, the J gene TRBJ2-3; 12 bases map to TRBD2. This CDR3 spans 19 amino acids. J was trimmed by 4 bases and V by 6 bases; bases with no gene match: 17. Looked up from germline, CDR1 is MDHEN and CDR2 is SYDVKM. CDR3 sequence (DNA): TGTGCCAGCAGACTAGCTTACCCTAGCGGGAGGGCCATTCCAGATACGCAGTATTTT. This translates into CASRLAYPSGRAIPDTQYF.